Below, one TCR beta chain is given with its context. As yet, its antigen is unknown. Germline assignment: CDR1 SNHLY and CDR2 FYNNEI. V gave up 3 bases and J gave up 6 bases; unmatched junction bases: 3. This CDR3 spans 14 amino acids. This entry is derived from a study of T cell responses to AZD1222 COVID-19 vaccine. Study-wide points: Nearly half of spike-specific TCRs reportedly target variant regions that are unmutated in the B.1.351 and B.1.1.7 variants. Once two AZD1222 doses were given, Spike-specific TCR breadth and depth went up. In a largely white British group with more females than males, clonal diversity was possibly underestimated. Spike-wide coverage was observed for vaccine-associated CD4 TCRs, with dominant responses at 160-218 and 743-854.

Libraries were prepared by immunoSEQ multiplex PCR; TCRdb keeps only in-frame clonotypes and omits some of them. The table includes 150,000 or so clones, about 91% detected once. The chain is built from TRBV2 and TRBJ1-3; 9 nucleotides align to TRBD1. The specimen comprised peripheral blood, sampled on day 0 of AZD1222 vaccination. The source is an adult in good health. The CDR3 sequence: CASSEEQGANTIYF. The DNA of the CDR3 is TGTGCCAGCAGTGAGGAACAGGGGGCAAACACCATATATTTT.